These 6 T cell receptor beta chains share one sample of origin, sequenced in a study of regulatory T cells in long-lasting Graves disease. Library construction for TCR beta used iRepertoire HTBI primers and Arm-PCR of CDR3 regions. Each CDR3 protein is one row after TCRdb ran MiXCR on the multiplex PCR reads. Found here are roughly 450,000 distinct CDR3 sequences, 20% to 30% of them singletons; the top ten hold approximately 25%. This sample's time point: persistent/refractory GD, antithyroid drugs over 5 years with positive TRAb. PBMC RNA served as the TCR library source. The sample here was peripheral blood mononuclear cells (PBMCs), taken when the disease was refractory, from a patient treated with antithyroid drugs. All receptors derive from a female donor with Graves disease.

This clonotype has ten or more counts. The chain uses TRBV12-3 or TRBV12-4 and TRBJ2-7; 8 bases map to TRBD2. The ends lost 5 bases at V and 6 bases at J; junction bases unmatched: 12. The CDR3 totals 15 residues. The CDR3 nucleotides are TGTGCCAGCAGTCCGGGGGGGAGGGGGGTTGTCGAGCAGTACTTC. Translated: CASSPGGRGVVEQYF.

Ten or more counts support this clonotype. The J gene is TRBJ1-1, the V gene TRBV20-1; 10 nucleotides match TRBD1. CDR1 and CDR2 from the germline V gene are DFQATT and SNEGSKA (reference sequence). The CDR3 runs 10 residues. The DNA for the CDR3 is TGCAGGGGAGGGACAGGGGACGCTTTCTTT. Protein product: CRGGTGDAFF.

There are many counts of this clonotype. The chain is built from TRBV28 and TRBJ1-2; the match to TRBD1 covers 7 bases. This CDR3 is 14 amino acids long. Germline trimming cut 1 base from V and 6 bases from J; bases unmatched to any gene: 5. Germline V gives CDR1 MDHEN, CDR2 SYDVKM. The chain's CDR3 is CASSLLDRTDGYTF. CDR3 DNA sequence: TGTGCCAGCAGTTTATTGGACAGGACTGATGGCTACACCTTC.

The V and J genes are TRBV4-1 and TRBJ2-6; the D is unclear. This CDR3 is 17 amino acids long. Trimming pared 1 base from V and 5 bases from J, leaving 15 bases between. Germline loops: CDR1 MGHRA, CDR2 YSYEKL. CDR3 coding DNA: TGCGCCAGCAGCCAAGGGACGGCTTTCTCAAGGGCCAACGTCCTGACTTTC. Translating gives CASSQGTAFSRANVLTF.

This clonotype was detected many times. The CDR3 nucleotides are TGTGCCAGCAGCTTAACATCGAAGACAGTAACTAACTATGGCTACACCTTC. Protein sequence: CASSLTSKTVTNYGYTF. The chain carries TRBV7-2 and TRBJ1-2; a weak D match, TRBD1 (5 bases). CDR1 is SGHTA, CDR2 FQGNSA, per germline. The CDR3 has 17 amino acids. Trimming removed 2 bases from V and 0 bases from J, with 16 bases in between.

The V and J genes are TRBV7-2 and TRBJ1-6; D possibly corresponds to TRBD1 (6 bases). Trimming pared 10 bases from V and 7 bases from J, leaving 14 bases between. This CDR3 spans 13 amino acids. Germline V CDR1 and CDR2: SGHTA, FQGNSA. The CDR3 region is CAMRDNSNSPLHF. CDR3 DNA: TGTGCCATGAGGGACAATTCCAATTCACCCCTCCACTTT.